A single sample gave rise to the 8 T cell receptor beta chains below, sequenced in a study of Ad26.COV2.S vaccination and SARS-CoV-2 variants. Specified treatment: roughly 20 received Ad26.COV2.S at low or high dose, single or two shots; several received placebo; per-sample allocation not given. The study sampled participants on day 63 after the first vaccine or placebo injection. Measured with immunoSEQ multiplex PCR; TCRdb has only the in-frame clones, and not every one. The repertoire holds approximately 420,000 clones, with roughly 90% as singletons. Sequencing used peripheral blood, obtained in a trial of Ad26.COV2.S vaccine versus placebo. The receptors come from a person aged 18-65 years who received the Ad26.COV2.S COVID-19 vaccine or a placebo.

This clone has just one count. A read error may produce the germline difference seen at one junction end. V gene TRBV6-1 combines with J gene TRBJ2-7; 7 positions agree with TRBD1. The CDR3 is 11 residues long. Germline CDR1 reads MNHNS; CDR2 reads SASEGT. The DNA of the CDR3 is TGTGCCAGCAGTGAAGCGGACAGGAGACACTTC. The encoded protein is CASSEADRRHF.

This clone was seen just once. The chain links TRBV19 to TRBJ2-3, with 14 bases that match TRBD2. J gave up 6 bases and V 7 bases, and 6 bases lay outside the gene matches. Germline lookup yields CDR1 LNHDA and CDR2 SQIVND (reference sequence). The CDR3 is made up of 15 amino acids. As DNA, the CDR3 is TGTGCCAGTACCGGACTAGCGGGGGGTTTGGATACGCAGTATTTT. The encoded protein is CASTGLAGGLDTQYF.

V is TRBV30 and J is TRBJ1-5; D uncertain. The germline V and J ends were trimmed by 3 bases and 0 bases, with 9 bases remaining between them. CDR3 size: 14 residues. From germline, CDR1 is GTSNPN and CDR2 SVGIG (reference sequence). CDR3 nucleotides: TGTGCCTGGAGCGCCGACCGTAGCAATCAGCCCCAGCATTTT. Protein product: CAWSADRSNQPQHF. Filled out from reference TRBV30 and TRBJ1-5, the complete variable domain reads SQTIHQWPATLVQPVGSPLSLECTVEGTSNPNLYWYRQAAGRGLQLLFYSVGIGQISSEVPQNLSASRPQDRQFILSSKKLLLSDSGFYLCAWSADRSNQPQHFGDGTRLSIL.

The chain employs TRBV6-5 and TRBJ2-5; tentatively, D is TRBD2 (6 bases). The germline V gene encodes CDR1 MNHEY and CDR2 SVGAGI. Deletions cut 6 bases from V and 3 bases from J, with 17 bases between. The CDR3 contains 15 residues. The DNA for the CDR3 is TGTGCCAGCAGGAACCACCGGGGGTCTGAAGAGACCCAGTACTTC. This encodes CASRNHRGSEETQYF.

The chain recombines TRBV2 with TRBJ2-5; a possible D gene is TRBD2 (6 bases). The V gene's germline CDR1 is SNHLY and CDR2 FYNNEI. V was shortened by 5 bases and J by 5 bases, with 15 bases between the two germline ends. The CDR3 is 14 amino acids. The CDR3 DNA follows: TGTGCCAGCAGTCCGACCGGGGGTGGGGAGACCCAGTACTTC. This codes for CASSPTGGGETQYF.

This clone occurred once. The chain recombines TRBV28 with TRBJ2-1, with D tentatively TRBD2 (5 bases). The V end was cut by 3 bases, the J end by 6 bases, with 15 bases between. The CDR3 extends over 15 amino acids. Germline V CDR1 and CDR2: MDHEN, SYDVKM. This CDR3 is CASSFYGSFSNEQFF. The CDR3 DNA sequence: TGTGCCAGCAGTTTTTATGGGAGTTTTAGCAATGAGCAGTTCTTC.

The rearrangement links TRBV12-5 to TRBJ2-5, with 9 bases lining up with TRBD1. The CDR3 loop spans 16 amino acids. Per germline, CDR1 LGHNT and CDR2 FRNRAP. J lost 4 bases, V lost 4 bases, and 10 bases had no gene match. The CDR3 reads CASGWLPGQGGETQYF. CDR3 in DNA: TGTGCTAGTGGTTGGCTTCCGGGACAGGGTGGAGAGACCCAGTACTTC. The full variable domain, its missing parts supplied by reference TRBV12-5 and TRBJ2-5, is DARVTQTPRHKVTEMGQEVTMRCQPILGHNTVFWYRQTMMQGLELLAYFRNRAPLDDSGMPKDRFSAEMPDATLATLKIQPSEPRDSAVYFCASGWLPGQGGETQYFGPGTRLLVL.

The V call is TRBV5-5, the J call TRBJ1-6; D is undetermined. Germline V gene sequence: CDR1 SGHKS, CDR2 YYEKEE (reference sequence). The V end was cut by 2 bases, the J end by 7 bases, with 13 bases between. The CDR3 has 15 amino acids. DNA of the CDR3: TGTGCCAGCAGCTTCGGCGGACTTGGAAATTCACCCCTCCACTTT. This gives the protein CASSFGGLGNSPLHF.